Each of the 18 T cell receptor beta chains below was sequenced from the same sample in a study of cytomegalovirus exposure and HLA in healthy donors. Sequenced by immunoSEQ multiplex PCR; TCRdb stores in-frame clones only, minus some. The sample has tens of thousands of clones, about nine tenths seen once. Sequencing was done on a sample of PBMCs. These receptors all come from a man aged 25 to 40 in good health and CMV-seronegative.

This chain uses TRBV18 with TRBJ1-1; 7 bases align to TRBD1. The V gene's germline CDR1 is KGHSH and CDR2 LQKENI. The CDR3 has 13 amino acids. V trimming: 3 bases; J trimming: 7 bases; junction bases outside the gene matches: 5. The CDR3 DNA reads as TGTGCCAGCTCACCCGGGACAGTGGATGAAGCTTTCTTT. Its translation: CASSPGTVDEAFF.

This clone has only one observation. CDR3 loop: CASSDSQGSVGEQYF. DNA for the CDR3: TGTGCCAGCAGTGATTCCCAGGGGTCGGTTGGCGAGCAGTACTTC. V and J are TRBV27 and TRBJ2-7, with a tentative D call TRBD1 (6 bases). V lost 5 bases and J 6 bases, leaving 20 bases between the germline ends. CDR1 MNHEY and CDR2 SMNVEV come from the germline V gene (reference sequence). The CDR3 loop spans 15 amino acids.

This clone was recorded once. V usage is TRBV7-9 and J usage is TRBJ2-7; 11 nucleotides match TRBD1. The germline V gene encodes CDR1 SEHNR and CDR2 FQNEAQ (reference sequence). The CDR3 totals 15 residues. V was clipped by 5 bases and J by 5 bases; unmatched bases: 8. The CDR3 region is CASSPGGQGVHEQYF. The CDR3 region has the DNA TGTGCCAGCAGCCCGGGGGGACAGGGGGTCCACGAGCAGTACTTC. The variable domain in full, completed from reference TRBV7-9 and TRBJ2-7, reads DTGVSQNPRHKITKRGQNVTFRCDPISEHNRLYWYRQTLGQGPEFLTYFQNEAQLEKSRLLSDRFSAERPKGSFSTLEIQRTEQGDSAMYLCASSPGGQGVHEQYFGPGTRLTVT.

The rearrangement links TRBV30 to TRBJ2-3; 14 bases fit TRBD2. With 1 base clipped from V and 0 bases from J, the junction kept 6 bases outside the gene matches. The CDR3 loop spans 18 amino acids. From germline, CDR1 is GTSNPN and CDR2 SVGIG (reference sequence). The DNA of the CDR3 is TGTGCCTGGAGTGAAGGACTAGCGGGAGGCCCTAGCACAGATACGCAGTATTTT. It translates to CAWSEGLAGGPSTDTQYF.

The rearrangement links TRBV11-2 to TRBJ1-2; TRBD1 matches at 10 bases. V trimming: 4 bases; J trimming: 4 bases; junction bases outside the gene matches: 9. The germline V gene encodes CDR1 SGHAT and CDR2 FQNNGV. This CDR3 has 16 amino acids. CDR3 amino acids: CASSYNPDRGIYGYTF. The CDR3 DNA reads TGTGCCAGCAGCTACAATCCGGACAGGGGGATCTATGGCTACACCTTC.

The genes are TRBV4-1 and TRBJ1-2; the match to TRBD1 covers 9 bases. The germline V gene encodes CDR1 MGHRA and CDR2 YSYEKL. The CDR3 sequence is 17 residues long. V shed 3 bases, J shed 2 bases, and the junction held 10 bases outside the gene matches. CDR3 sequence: CASSHPRTGEYNYGYTF. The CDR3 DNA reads TGCGCCAGCAGCCACCCCCGGACAGGGGAATACAACTATGGCTACACCTTC.

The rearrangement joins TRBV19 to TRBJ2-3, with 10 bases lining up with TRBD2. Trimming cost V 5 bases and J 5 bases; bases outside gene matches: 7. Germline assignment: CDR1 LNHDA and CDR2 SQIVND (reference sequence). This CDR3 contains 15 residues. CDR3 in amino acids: CASSQPAGGLDTQYF. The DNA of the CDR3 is TGTGCCAGTAGTCAACCAGCGGGAGGGCTAGATACGCAGTATTTT.

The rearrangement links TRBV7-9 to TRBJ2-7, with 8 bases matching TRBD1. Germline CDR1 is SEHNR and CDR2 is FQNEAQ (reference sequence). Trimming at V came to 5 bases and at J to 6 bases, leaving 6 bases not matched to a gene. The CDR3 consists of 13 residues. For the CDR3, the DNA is TGTGCCAGCAGCGGGGACAGGCAGGGCGAGCAGTACTTC. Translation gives CASSGDRQGEQYF.

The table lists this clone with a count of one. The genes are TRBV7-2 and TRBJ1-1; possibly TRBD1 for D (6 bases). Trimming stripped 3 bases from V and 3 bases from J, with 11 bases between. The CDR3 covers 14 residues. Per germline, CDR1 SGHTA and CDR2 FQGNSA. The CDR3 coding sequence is TGTGCCAGCAGCTTGTACAGGGCGGACACTGAAGCTTTCTTT. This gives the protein CASSLYRADTEAFF.

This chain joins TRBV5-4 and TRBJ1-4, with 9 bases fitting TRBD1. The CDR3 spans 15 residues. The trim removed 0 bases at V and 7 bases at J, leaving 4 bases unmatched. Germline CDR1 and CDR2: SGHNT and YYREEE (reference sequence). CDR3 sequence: CASSLGTGGVEKLFF. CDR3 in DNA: TGTGCCAGCAGCTTGGGCACAGGGGGCGTTGAAAAACTGTTTTTT.

The CDR3 region is CASSLGDRGQTETQYF. DNA for the CDR3: TGTGCCAGCAGCTTGGGGGACAGGGGGCAAACGGAGACCCAGTACTTC. The rearrangement links TRBV7-9 to TRBJ2-5; 12 positions agree with TRBD1. The V gene end was trimmed by 3 bases and the J gene end by 5 bases; junction bases not matched to a gene: 7. This CDR3 region has 16 residues. Germline CDR1 is SEHNR and CDR2 is FQNEAQ (reference sequence).

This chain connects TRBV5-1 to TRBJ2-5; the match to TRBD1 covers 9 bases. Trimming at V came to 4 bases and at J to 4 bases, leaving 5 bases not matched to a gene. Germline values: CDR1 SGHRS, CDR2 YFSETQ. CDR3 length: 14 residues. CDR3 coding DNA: TGCGCCAGCAGCGGAACAGGGGGCTCAGAGACCCAGTACTTC. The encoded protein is CASSGTGGSETQYF.

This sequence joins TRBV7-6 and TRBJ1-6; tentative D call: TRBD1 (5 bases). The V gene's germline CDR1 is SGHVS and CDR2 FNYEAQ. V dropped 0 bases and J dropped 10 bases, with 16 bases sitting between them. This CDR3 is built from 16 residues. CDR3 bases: TGTGCCAGCAGCTTAGCTCTCAGGGACTCGGGATCACCCCTCCACTTT. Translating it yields CASSLALRDSGSPLHF.

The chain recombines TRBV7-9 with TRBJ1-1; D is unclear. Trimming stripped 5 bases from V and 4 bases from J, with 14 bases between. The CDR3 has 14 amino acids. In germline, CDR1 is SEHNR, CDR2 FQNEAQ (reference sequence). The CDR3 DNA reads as TGTGCCAGCAGCGTACAAGGAGAGGGCACTGAAGCTTTCTTT. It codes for CASSVQGEGTEAFF.

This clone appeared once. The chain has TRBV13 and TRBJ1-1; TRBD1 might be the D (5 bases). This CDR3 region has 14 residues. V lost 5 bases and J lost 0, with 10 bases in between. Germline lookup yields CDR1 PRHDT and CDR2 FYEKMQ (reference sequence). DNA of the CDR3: TGTGCCAGCAGCCCGACAGCTGTGAACACTGAAGCTTTCTTT. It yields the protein CASSPTAVNTEAFF.

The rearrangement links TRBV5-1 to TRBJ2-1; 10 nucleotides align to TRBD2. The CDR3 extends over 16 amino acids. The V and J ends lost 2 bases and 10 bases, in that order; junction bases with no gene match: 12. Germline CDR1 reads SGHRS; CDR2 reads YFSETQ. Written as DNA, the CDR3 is TGCGCCAGCAGCTTAGAAGGTAGCGGGGGGTCGGGAGAGCAGTTCTTC. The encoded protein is CASSLEGSGGSGEQFF.

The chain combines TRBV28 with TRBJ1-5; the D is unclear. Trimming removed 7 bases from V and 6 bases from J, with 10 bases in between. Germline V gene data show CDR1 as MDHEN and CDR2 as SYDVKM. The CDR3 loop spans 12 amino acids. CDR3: CASNIRGQPQHF. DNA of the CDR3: TGTGCCAGCAACATTCGGGGTCAGCCCCAGCATTTT.

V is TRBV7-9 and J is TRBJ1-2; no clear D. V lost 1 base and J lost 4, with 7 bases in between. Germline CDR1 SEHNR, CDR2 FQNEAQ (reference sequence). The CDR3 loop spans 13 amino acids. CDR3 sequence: CASSLGSSYGYTF. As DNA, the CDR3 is TGTGCCAGCAGCTTAGGGAGCTCCTATGGCTACACCTTC.